This TCR beta chain was obtained from a study of blood T cell repertoires in COVID-19. Study summary: Acute and convalescent COVID-19 samples came from the United States, Italy and Spain. In each case, the material was cDNA or gDNA derived from T cells, B-cell-depleted T cells, or PBMCs.

Trimming took 3 bases from V and 3 from J; bases not matched to a gene: 6. Germline V lookup: CDR1 LGHNT, CDR2 FRNRAP. This CDR3 contains 18 residues. In the original processing: By means of reference gene primer amplification, nucleated cell counts were estimated. TCRdb's copy holds only in-frame clones and misses some; the assay was immunoSEQ multiplex PCR. Clone size and V and J calls were adopted from that table, with D and trimming inferred from the DNA. The sample gives some 290,000 clones, about 76% of which show up once; around 2.9% is in the top ten. There are a few counts of this clone. V gene TRBV12-5 combines with J gene TRBJ2-1, with TRBD2 identical over 15 bases. The specimen sequenced was peripheral blood. The origin of this receptor is a woman aged 60-75 years with active or convalescent COVID-19. CDR3 residues: CASGLPGLAGGRYNEQFF. The CDR3 DNA sequence: TGTGCTAGTGGTTTACCCGGACTAGCGGGGGGGCGCTACAATGAGCAGTTCTTC.